One and the same sample provided the 28 T cell receptor beta chains below, sequenced in a study of blood T cell repertoires in COVID-19. TCRdb's table, derived via immunoSEQ multiplex PCR, lists solely in-frame clones and lacks some. The data contain about 160,000 clones, 90% of them singletons. The sample was peripheral blood. These receptors originate from a man in his 60s with active or convalescent COVID-19.

This chain joins TRBV7-2 and TRBJ2-5; the D is unclear. Trimming took off 1 base at V and 4 bases at J, with 13 bases between the two ends. Germline loops: CDR1 SGHTA, CDR2 FQGNSA. The length of the CDR3 is 15 residues. The CDR3 sequence: CASSLGRLVTETQYF. The CDR3 DNA reads as TGTGCCAGCAGCTTAGGGCGTCTAGTGACAGAGACCCAGTACTTC.

The chain joins TRBV29-1 to TRBJ2-7; TRBD2 matches at 9 bases. Germline V CDR1 and CDR2: SQVTM, ANQGSEA. The CDR3 consists of 13 residues. Unmatched junction bases numbered 10, after V lost 7 bases and J lost 6 bases. This CDR3 is CSGTGTSIGEQYF. In nucleotides, the CDR3 is TGCAGCGGTACCGGGACTAGCATCGGCGAGCAGTACTTC.

The rearrangement joins TRBV11-2 to TRBJ2-1, with 9 bases matching TRBD2. Germline lookup yields CDR1 SGHAT and CDR2 FQNNGV. This CDR3 is built from 16 residues. Trimming cost V 5 bases and J 10 bases; bases outside gene matches: 15. CDR3 bases: TGTGCCAGCAGCCCCCGAGGTAGCGGGAGAGTGCAAGAGCAGTTCTTC. Its translation: CASSPRGSGRVQEQFF.

This clone has just a few counts. The gene calls are TRBV5-1 and TRBJ2-5, with 9 bases lining up with TRBD2. The germline CDR1 and CDR2 sequences are SGHRS and YFSETQ. The length of the CDR3 is 15 residues. V lost 0 bases to trimming and J lost 4 bases; unmatched junction nucleotides: 4. As DNA, the CDR3 is TGCGCCAGCAGCTTGGATAGCGGGAGTTTAGAGACCCAGTACTTC. Protein sequence: CASSLDSGSLETQYF.

The chain combines TRBV3-1 (or the pseudogene TRBV3-2) with TRBJ2-1, with TRBD2 matching over 14 bases. Trimming cost V 0 bases and J 4 bases; bases outside gene matches: 8. Germline values: CDR1 LGHDT, CDR2 YNNKEL (reference sequence). The CDR3 has 19 residues. CDR3 in DNA: TGTGCCAGCAGCCAAGAAGGGACTAGCGGGGGCCGATATTACAATGAGCAGTTCTTC. The encoded protein is CASSQEGTSGGRYYNEQFF.

The chain has TRBV5-1 and TRBJ2-3, with 12 bases that match TRBD2. CDR3 length: 16 residues. The germline gives CDR1 SGHRS, CDR2 YFSETQ. J was trimmed by 8 bases and V by 0 bases; bases with no gene match: 7. CDR3 region: CASSLALAGGEGTQYF. CDR3 DNA: TGCGCCAGCAGCTTGGCGCTAGCGGGAGGGGAAGGTACGCAGTATTTT.

The J gene is TRBJ2-1, the V gene TRBV6-6, with a possible D match to TRBD2 (5 bases). Trimming stripped 6 bases from V and 0 bases from J, with 15 bases between. CDR1 and CDR2 from the germline V gene are MNHNY and SVGAGI (reference sequence). This CDR3 is 16 amino acids long. The CDR3 coding sequence is TGTGCCAGCAGGCCGTGGGGAGAGCCCTCCTACAATGAGCAGTTCTTC. Protein: CASRPWGEPSYNEQFF.

This clone was seen once. The chain has TRBV2 and TRBJ2-2, with no clear D. The germline V and J ends were trimmed by 5 bases and 7 bases, with 5 bases remaining between them. There are 11 residues in the CDR3. The V gene's germline CDR1 is SNHLY and CDR2 FYNNEI. The CDR3 here is CASSLRGELFF. As DNA, the CDR3 is TGTGCCAGCAGTCTACGCGGGGAGCTGTTTTTT. The whole variable domain, remainder taken from reference TRBV2 and TRBJ2-2, is EPEVTQTPSHQVTQMGQEVILRCVPISNHLYFYWYRQILGQKVEFLVSFYNNEISEKSEIFDDQFSVERPDGSNFTLKIRSTKLEDSAMYFCASSLRGELFFGEGSRLTVL.

V gene TRBV2 combines with J gene TRBJ2-5; tentative D call: TRBD2 (6 bases). The V gene's germline CDR1 is SNHLY and CDR2 FYNNEI. The ends were cut back, 8 bases at V and 2 bases at J, with 9 bases in the middle. The CDR3 extends over 12 amino acids. The chain's CDR3 is CASVAGQETQYF. The CDR3 DNA reads TGTGCCAGCGTCGCGGGGCAAGAGACCCAGTACTTC.

CDR3 residues: CASSLASFQGHNSPLHF. As DNA, the CDR3 is TGTGCCAGCAGCTTAGCTTCCTTCCAGGGCCATAATTCACCCCTCCACTTT. The chain has TRBV7-6 and TRBJ1-6, with D possibly TRBD1 on 5 matching bases. Germline-derived CDR1 and CDR2 are SGHVS and FNYEAQ. This CDR3 is 17 amino acids long. Deletions cut 0 bases from V and 5 bases from J, with 14 bases between.

This chain uses TRBV7-2 with TRBJ2-2, with TRBD1 as a possible D gene (6 bases). The germline V gene has CDR1 SGHTA and CDR2 FQGNSA. The CDR3 totals 14 residues. Trimming left V 1 base short and J 3 bases short, with 6 bases between. In DNA, the CDR3 is TGTGCCAGCAGCTTAGACAGGGACACCGGGGAGCTGTTTTTT. It is translated as CASSLDRDTGELFF.

V is TRBV19 and J is TRBJ1-5; D unresolved. Germline-derived CDR1 and CDR2 are LNHDA and SQIVND (reference sequence). CDR3 length equals 15 residues. V dropped 5 bases and J dropped 1 base, with 12 bases sitting between them. The CDR3 DNA sequence: TGTGCCAGTAGTCCTTCCGTGCGGAGCAATCAGCCCCAGCATTTT. It encodes CASSPSVRSNQPQHF. Using reference TRBV19 and TRBJ1-5 for the parts outside the CDR3, the full variable domain is DGGITQSPKYLFRKEGQNVTLSCEQNLNHDAMYWYRQDPGQGLRLIYYSQIVNDFQKGDIAEGYSVSREKKESFPLTVTSAQKNPTAFYLCASSPSVRSNQPQHFGDGTRLSIL.

This chain joins TRBV7-2 and TRBJ2-5; 7 nucleotides agree with TRBD1. V lost 5 bases to trimming and J lost 2 bases; unmatched junction nucleotides: 5. Germline lookup yields CDR1 SGHTA and CDR2 FQGNSA. The CDR3 runs 14 residues. CDR3 region: CASSPGQPQETQYF. DNA for the CDR3: TGTGCCAGCAGCCCGGGACAGCCTCAAGAGACCCAGTACTTC.

The chain employs TRBV19 and TRBJ1-2, with TRBD1 identical over 9 bases. CDR3 length: 15 residues. Germline CDR1 LNHDA, CDR2 SQIVND (reference sequence). Trimming took 6 bases from V and 2 from J; bases not matched to a gene: 7. The CDR3 sequence is CASSPRDRENYGYTF. Written as DNA, the CDR3 is TGTGCCAGTAGCCCTCGGGACAGGGAGAACTATGGCTACACCTTC.

This sequence joins TRBV27 and TRBJ1-4, with 9 bases identical to TRBD1. V lost 5 bases and J lost 6; bases outside the gene matches: 13. There are 17 residues in the CDR3. Germline V lookup: CDR1 MNHEY, CDR2 SMNVEV (reference sequence). CDR3 sequence reads: CASSPDRGAVGHEKLFF. The CDR3, as DNA: TGTGCCAGCAGTCCCGACAGGGGGGCGGTAGGGCATGAAAAACTGTTTTTT.

The chain joins TRBV7-8 to TRBJ1-1; D is perhaps TRBD1 (6 bases). V dropped 4 bases and J dropped 5 bases, with 23 bases sitting between them. The CDR3 totals 17 residues. Germline V lookup: CDR1 SGHVS, CDR2 FQNEAQ. CDR3 protein: CASSSGGGRYSNTEAFF. In DNA form, the CDR3 reads TGTGCCAGCAGCTCCGGTGGGGGCCGGTATTCCAATACTGAAGCTTTCTTT.

This chain's CDR3 is CASSLGTSGYNEQFF. CDR3 DNA sequence: TGTGCCAGCAGCTTGGGGACTAGCGGCTACAATGAGCAGTTCTTC. The genes are TRBV5-4 and TRBJ2-1, with 10 bases fitting TRBD2. With V trimmed by 0 bases and J by 3 bases, 0 bases remained unmatched. The CDR3 has 15 residues. The germline CDR1 and CDR2 sequences are SGHNT and YYREEE (reference sequence).

The CDR3 sequence is CASSLSDRGNSPLHF. Written as DNA, the CDR3 is TGCGCCAGCAGCTTGTCGGACAGGGGTAATTCACCCCTCCACTTT. V and J are TRBV5-1 and TRBJ1-6; 9 nucleotides match TRBD1. Germline values: CDR1 SGHRS, CDR2 YFSETQ. This CDR3 region has 15 residues. V lost 1 base to trimming and J lost 6 bases; unmatched junction nucleotides: 2.

V usage is TRBV19 and J usage is TRBJ1-4; D is ambiguous. Between the trimmed V and J ends, which lost 3 bases and 7 bases, there was a span of 12 bases. The CDR3 covers 14 residues. The germline V gene encodes CDR1 LNHDA and CDR2 SQIVND (reference sequence). The CDR3 here is CASSIRRDTEKLFF. The CDR3 bases are TGTGCCAGTAGTATCAGACGCGACACTGAAAAACTGTTTTTT. The variable domain in full, completed from reference TRBV19 and TRBJ1-4, reads DGGITQSPKYLFRKEGQNVTLSCEQNLNHDAMYWYRQDPGQGLRLIYYSQIVNDFQKGDIAEGYSVSREKKESFPLTVTSAQKNPTAFYLCASSIRRDTEKLFFGSGTQLSVL.

This sequence joins TRBV24-1 and TRBJ1-2; 9 nucleotides match TRBD1. Germline CDR1 reads KGHDR; CDR2 reads SFDVKD. The CDR3 is made up of 16 amino acids. Unmatched junction bases numbered 5, after V lost 0 bases and J lost 4 bases. The CDR3 sequence: CATSDLRQGVAYGYTF. The CDR3, as DNA: TGTGCCACCAGTGATTTGCGACAGGGGGTGGCCTATGGCTACACCTTC.

V is TRBV10-3 and J is TRBJ1-1, with D maybe TRBD1 (5 bases). Trimming removed 2 bases at V and 0 bases at J, with 7 bases between. The CDR3 length is 14 residues. Germline lookup yields CDR1 ENHRY and CDR2 SYGVKD. CDR3 amino acids: CAISEGHLNTEAFF. DNA of the CDR3: TGTGCCATCAGTGAGGGACATCTGAACACTGAAGCTTTCTTT.

V is TRBV6-1 and J is TRBJ2-3; 8 bases align to TRBD1. There are 16 residues in the CDR3. Per germline, CDR1 MNHNS and CDR2 SASEGT. V dropped 4 bases and J dropped 1; count of bases not matched to a gene: 7. CDR3 in amino acids: CASSVTGESGTDTQYF. The CDR3 bases are TGTGCCAGCAGTGTGACAGGGGAGTCCGGCACAGATACGCAGTATTTT.

The chain employs TRBV12-3 or TRBV12-4 and TRBJ2-7, with a tentative D call TRBD1 (5 bases). The CDR3 has 13 amino acids. Trimming removed 6 bases from V and 2 bases from J, with 11 bases in between. The CDR3 sequence is CASRHRSPYEQYF. The DNA of the CDR3 is TGTGCCAGCAGACACAGGTCCCCCTACGAGCAGTACTTC.

This chain links TRBV9 with TRBJ1-5; D is uncertain. The CDR3 is 15 amino acids. Between the trimmed V and J ends, which lost 4 bases and 0 bases, there was a span of 11 bases. Germline values: CDR1 SGDLS, CDR2 YYNGEE. CDR3 residues: CASSPSGLSNQPQHF. Written as DNA, the CDR3 is TGTGCCAGCAGCCCGAGCGGGCTTAGCAATCAGCCCCAGCATTTT.

This clone appeared a single time. V gene TRBV10-1 combines with J gene TRBJ1-2; D remains unclear. This CDR3 has 13 amino acids. Germline CDR1 WNHNN, CDR2 SYGVQD (reference sequence). V was pared by 2 bases and J by 1 base, with 5 bases between. Written as DNA, the CDR3 is TGCGCCAGCAGTGAGACTGATAACTATGGCTACACCTTC. Encoded protein: CASSETDNYGYTF.

This CDR3 reads CAISEQGYTGELFF. CDR3 coding DNA: TGTGCCATCAGTGAACAGGGCTACACCGGGGAGCTGTTTTTT. The V and J genes are TRBV10-3 and TRBJ2-2; a weak D match, TRBD1 (6 bases). The CDR3 runs to 14 residues. CDR1 and CDR2 from the germline V gene are ENHRY and SYGVKD. The germline V and J ends were trimmed by 3 bases and 3 bases, with 8 bases remaining between them.

The chain employs TRBV10-1 and TRBJ1-1, with no clear D. The germline gives CDR1 WNHNN, CDR2 SYGVQD (reference sequence). The CDR3 extends over 12 amino acids. V lost 2 bases and J 5 bases, leaving 6 bases between the germline ends. CDR3 sequence reads: CASSEPGTEAFF. The CDR3 DNA follows: TGCGCCAGCAGTGAGCCGGGGACTGAAGCTTTCTTT.

The rearrangement joins TRBV5-1 to TRBJ2-3, with no clear D. Trimming removed 0 bases from V and 2 bases from J, with 7 bases in between. The CDR3 is 14 amino acids. Germline V gene sequence: CDR1 SGHRS, CDR2 YFSETQ. DNA for the CDR3: TGCGCCAGCAGCTTGGGACTCAACACAGATACGCAGTATTTT. This encodes CASSLGLNTDTQYF.